The present TCR beta chain was sequenced within a study of identical twins. Carrying unique molecular identifiers, the cDNA also gained a universal primer site through template switching. Via MiXCR, TCRdb re-called the 5' RACE reads, giving one row per CDR3 protein. The profile shows 1.5 million to 2 million distinct CDR3 sequences, under 35% of them singletons. The CDR3 spans 12 residues. Per the germline V gene, CDR1 is DFQATT and CDR2 is SNEGSKA (reference sequence). The ends lost 5 bases at V and 7 bases at J; junction bases unmatched: 3. This clonotype has just a few counts. The sequence came from a newborn girl in good health. The sample comprised cord blood. The chain uses TRBV20-1 and TRBJ2-5; 11 nucleotides agree with TRBD2. CDR3 in amino acids: CSAGTSGGTQYF. CDR3 nucleotide sequence: TGCAGTGCTGGGACTAGCGGCGGGACCCAGTACTTC.